The 28 T cell receptor beta chains listed next were all sequenced from one sample in a study of human T cells and chemical hapten exposure. Stated time point: patch test 1, 2 weeks after DPC sensitization. This sample's treatment: therapeutic diphenylcyclopropenone sensitization with weekly scalp DPC. From the RACE reads, TCRdb called clonotypes with MiXCR, one entry per CDR3 protein. The sample contains some 340,000 distinct CDR3 sequences, around 7% of which appear only once. This material consisted of whole blood, taken in connection with sensitization to the hapten diphenylcyclopropenone (DPC). The receptor set was obtained from a young woman with alopecia areata. Some clones in this sample may be carry-over from other donors' samples.

This clonotype was observed at least ten times. The DNA of the CDR3 is TGTGCCAGCAGTCGTCCTCCGGTAGAGACCCAGTACTTC. It codes for CASSRPPVETQYF. The chain carries TRBV12-3 or TRBV12-4 and TRBJ2-5; the D is unclear. The length of the CDR3 is 13 residues. Trimming stripped 5 bases from V and 4 bases from J, with 11 bases between.

There are many counts of this clonotype. The V call is TRBV12-3 or TRBV12-4, the J call TRBJ2-2; D gene uncertain. This CDR3 comprises 12 residues. V lost 6 bases and J 3 bases, leaving 5 bases between the germline ends. The CDR3 DNA reads TGTGCCAGCAGCCCCTACACCGGGGAGCTGTTTTTT. It specifies CASSPYTGELFF.

This clonotype was counted at least ten times. The CDR3 loop is CSAQSQGRASTDTQYF. CDR3 nucleotides: TGCAGTGCCCAGTCCCAGGGGAGAGCCAGCACAGATACGCAGTATTTT. This sequence joins TRBV20-1 and TRBJ2-3, with a possible D match to TRBD1 (6 bases). The ends were cut back, 6 bases at V and 0 bases at J, with 19 bases in the middle. The length of the CDR3 is 16 residues. CDR1 is DFQATT and CDR2 is SNEGSKA in the germline V gene (reference sequence).

This clonotype was recorded a few times. The rearrangement uses TRBV7-3 and TRBJ2-1; TRBD1 matches at 11 bases. The CDR3 extends over 15 amino acids. The ends lost 1 base at V and 6 bases at J; junction bases unmatched: 2. CDR1 is SGHTA, CDR2 FQGTGA, per germline. This CDR3 reads CASSLRGQGANEQFF. The CDR3 DNA reads TGTGCCAGCAGCTTAAGAGGACAGGGGGCCAATGAGCAGTTCTTC. Filled out from reference TRBV7-3 and TRBJ2-1, the complete variable domain reads GAGVSQTPSNKVTEKGKYVELRCDPISGHTALYWYRQSLGQGPEFLIYFQGTGAADDSGLPNDRFFAVRPEGSVSTLKIQRTERGDSAVYLCASSLRGQGANEQFFGPGTRLTVL.

This clonotype was recorded many times. The rearrangement joins TRBV5-4 to TRBJ1-1; a weak D match, TRBD1 (6 bases). V gave up 4 bases and J gave up 3 bases, with 16 bases separating them. In germline, CDR1 is SGHNT, CDR2 YYREEE (reference sequence). This CDR3 is built from 15 residues. This CDR3 is CASSPGRGRDTEAFF. DNA for the CDR3: TGTGCCAGCAGCCCCGGGCGGGGGCGGGACACTGAAGCTTTCTTT.

This clonotype showed up many times. The rearrangement links TRBV4-3 to TRBJ2-7; D may be TRBD1 (5 bases). The CDR3 contains 14 residues. Germline V gene sequence: CDR1 LGHNA, CDR2 YSLEER. V was clipped by 4 bases and J by 3 bases, with 13 bases between them. The CDR3 loop reads CASSPALQGYEQYF. As DNA, the CDR3 is TGCGCCAGCAGCCCGGCTTTGCAGGGCTACGAGCAGTACTTC.

This clonotype has only a few counts. The rearrangement links TRBV5-1 to TRBJ1-2; the match to TRBD1 covers 10 bases. The germline V gene encodes CDR1 SGHRS and CDR2 YFSETQ. The CDR3 has 16 amino acids. With V trimmed by 2 bases and J by 8 bases, 12 bases remained unmatched. The CDR3: CASSFASRDRGNGYTF. CDR3 nucleotides: TGCGCCAGCAGCTTCGCTTCCCGGGACAGGGGAAACGGCTACACCTTC.

The chain has TRBV29-1 and TRBJ2-5, with TRBD1 matching 8 bases. Germline assignment: CDR1 SQVTM and CDR2 ANQGSEA. This CDR3 region has 14 residues. The trim removed 7 bases at V and 1 base at J, leaving 8 bases unmatched. The CDR3 spells CSGSGQVGQETQYF. The CDR3, as DNA: TGCAGCGGCTCGGGACAGGTGGGCCAAGAGACCCAGTACTTC.

The V and J genes are TRBV7-2 and TRBJ2-5; 11 bases agree with TRBD2. V trimming: 3 bases; J trimming: 5 bases; junction bases outside the gene matches: 2. The germline V gene encodes CDR1 SGHTA and CDR2 FQGNSA. This CDR3 contains 14 residues. This CDR3 is CASSFSGGAETQYF. The CDR3 bases are TGTGCCAGCAGCTTTAGCGGGGGGGCGGAGACCCAGTACTTC.

This clonotype was counted ten times or more. The V call is TRBV7-2, the J call TRBJ1-2; D is uncertain. V lost 4 bases and J 4 bases, leaving 16 bases between the germline ends. Germline V gene data show CDR1 as SGHTA and CDR2 as FQGNSA. CDR3 size: 15 residues. This CDR3 is CASSSPTAVGYGYTF. The CDR3, as DNA: TGTGCCAGCAGCTCACCTACTGCCGTGGGCTATGGCTACACCTTC.

The sample holds many counts of this clonotype. This chain joins TRBV4-2 and TRBJ2-7; D is undetermined. The CDR3 totals 12 residues. The germline V gene encodes CDR1 LGHNA and CDR2 YNFKEQ. The V gene lost 0 bases and the J gene lost 12 bases, with 12 bases spanning the gap. The DNA of the CDR3 is TGTGCCAGCAGCCAAGATATGGCAGCAAGGTACTTC. Its translation is CASSQDMAARYF.

The gene calls are TRBV2 and TRBJ1-5; D remains unclear. The V end lost 3 bases, the J end lost 6 bases, and 6 bases lay between the germline ends. CDR1 and CDR2 from the germline V gene are SNHLY and FYNNEI. This CDR3 contains 12 residues. The CDR3 region has the DNA TGTGCCAGCAGTGACTCGTCTCAGCCCCAGCATTTT. Its protein is CASSDSSQPQHF.

A few counts support this clonotype. V usage is TRBV12-3 or TRBV12-4 and J usage is TRBJ1-5; 10 bases are a match to TRBD1. The V gene end was trimmed by 6 bases and the J gene end by 6 bases; junction bases not matched to a gene: 8. The CDR3 is 15 residues long. CDR3 in amino acids: CASSLTGGTAQPQHF. The CDR3 DNA reads TGTGCCAGCAGCCTGACAGGGGGCACCGCTCAGCCCCAGCATTTT.

The chain joins TRBV3-1 to TRBJ2-5, with TRBD1 identical over 8 bases. Germline lookup yields CDR1 LGHDT and CDR2 YNNKEL (reference sequence). The J segment lost 4 bases and the V segment lost 2 bases, leaving 3 bases of the junction unmatched. The CDR3 is made up of 14 amino acids. The CDR3 loop reads CASSQRDRSETQYF. CDR3 nucleotides: TGTGCCAGCAGCCAAAGGGACAGGTCAGAGACCCAGTACTTC.

V usage is TRBV5-4 and J usage is TRBJ1-4; unclear D gene. The CDR3 has 14 amino acids. CDR1 is SGHNT, CDR2 YYREEE, per germline (reference sequence). The ends were cut back, 1 base at V and 4 bases at J, with 8 bases in the middle. The CDR3 region is CASSLRHDNEKLFF. DNA for the CDR3: TGTGCCAGCAGCTTGAGACACGATAATGAAAAACTGTTTTTT.

The gene calls are TRBV3-1 and TRBJ2-2, with D possibly called TRBD1 or TRBD2 (5 bases each). V lost 4 bases to trimming and J lost 7 bases, with 13 bases between them. The germline V gene has CDR1 LGHDT and CDR2 YNNKEL (reference sequence). The CDR3 length is 14 residues. The DNA for the CDR3 is TGTGCCAGCAGCCCCCGTACTAGGGGCGGGGAGCTGTTTTTT. It specifies CASSPRTRGGELFF.

This chain uses TRBV3-1 with TRBJ2-3; no clear D. CDR1 is LGHDT and CDR2 is YNNKEL in the germline V gene (reference sequence). Trimming stripped 1 base from V and 8 bases from J, with 10 bases between. CDR3 size: 13 residues. The CDR3 sequence: CASSQASVGTQYF. The CDR3 DNA reads as TGTGCCAGCAGCCAAGCCTCCGTTGGTACGCAGTATTTT.

This clonotype came up many times. The chain links TRBV12-3 or TRBV12-4 to TRBJ2-3, with 10 nucleotides matching TRBD2. The length of the CDR3 is 16 residues. The ends lost 1 base at V and 2 bases at J; junction bases unmatched: 3. The DNA for the CDR3 is TGTGCCAGCAGTTTAGGGACTAGCGGAATCACAGATACGCAGTATTTT. Encoded protein: CASSLGTSGITDTQYF.

This clonotype has just a few counts. J is TRBJ1-4 and V is TRBV14, with a tentative D call TRBD1 (5 bases). CDR1 SGHDN and CDR2 FVKESK come from the germline V gene. CDR3 length equals 15 residues. Trimming removed 0 bases at V and 6 bases at J, with 11 bases between. DNA for the CDR3: TGTGCCAGCAGCCAAGATTGGGGCGTCGATGAAAAACTGTTTTTT. Its translation is CASSQDWGVDEKLFF.

J is TRBJ1-4 and V is TRBV7-2, with D maybe TRBD1 (5 bases). In germline, CDR1 is SGHTA, CDR2 FQGNSA. V dropped 1 base and J dropped 7 bases, with 19 bases sitting between them. CDR3 length equals 17 residues. CDR3 protein: CASSLGGAGATAEKLFF. CDR3 DNA sequence: TGTGCCAGCAGCTTAGGTGGCGCCGGGGCAACGGCTGAAAAACTGTTTTTT.

The V gene is TRBV19, the J gene TRBJ2-3, with 8 bases that match TRBD2. Germline loops: CDR1 LNHDA, CDR2 SQIVND (reference sequence). This CDR3 region has 16 residues. After removal of 2 bases from V and 0 bases from J, the junction contained 4 bases not matched to a gene. DNA of the CDR3: TGTGCCAGTAGTATAATAGCGGGGAGTAGCACAGATACGCAGTATTTT. Its translation is CASSIIAGSSTDTQYF.

The chain recombines TRBV18 with TRBJ1-5, with D hard to call. V lost 3 bases and J 7 bases, leaving 13 bases between the germline ends. The CDR3 sequence is 14 residues long. CDR1 and CDR2 from the germline V gene are KGHSH and LQKENI. The CDR3 DNA reads TGTGCCAGCTCACCGGACCCCAGCATGCAGCCCCAGCATTTT. The encoded protein is CASSPDPSMQPQHF.

The J gene is TRBJ1-6, the V gene TRBV13, with D perhaps matching TRBD1 (5 bases). CDR3 length equals 18 residues. Trimming removed 1 base at V and 6 bases at J, with 19 bases between. Germline CDR1 reads PRHDT; CDR2 reads FYEKMQ (reference sequence). CDR3 loop: CASSLESKLWGINSPLHF. The CDR3, as DNA: TGTGCCAGCAGCTTAGAGTCGAAATTATGGGGGATTAATTCACCCCTCCACTTT.

This chain uses TRBV4-1 with TRBJ2-3, with TRBD2 identical over 8 bases. The CDR3 contains 15 residues. Germline assignment: CDR1 MGHRA and CDR2 YSYEKL. V was pared by 3 bases and J by 3 bases, with 5 bases of the junction left unmatched. CDR3 DNA: TGCGCCAGCAGCCAGCCAGCGGGGGCTACAGATACGCAGTATTTT. This translates into CASSQPAGATDTQYF.

At least ten counts were recorded for this clonotype. This rearrangement joins TRBV7-6 to TRBJ2-3, with 8 bases lining up with TRBD2. Germline V lookup: CDR1 SGHVS, CDR2 FNYEAQ. There are 14 residues in the CDR3. Trimming cost V 4 bases and J 4 bases; bases outside gene matches: 4. The CDR3 loop is CASSYSGGPDTQYF. CDR3 DNA: TGTGCCAGCAGCTACTCGGGGGGGCCAGATACGCAGTATTTT. The full variable domain, rest sourced from reference TRBV7-6 and TRBJ2-3, is GAGVSQSPRYKVTKRGQDVALRCDPISGHVSLYWYRQALGQGPEFLTYFNYEAQQDKSGLPNDRFSAERPEGSISTLTIQRTEQRDSAMYRCASSYSGGPDTQYFGPGTRLTVL.

Ten or more counts support this clonotype. The rearrangement joins TRBV7-9 to TRBJ2-3, with 7 bases lining up with TRBD2. Per germline, CDR1 SEHNR and CDR2 FQNEAQ (reference sequence). Trimming removed 1 base from V and 6 bases from J; junction bases left unmatched: 10. The CDR3 has 16 amino acids. CDR3 sequence reads: CASSLGDSGRADTQYF. The DNA for the CDR3 is TGTGCCAGCAGCTTAGGGGATAGCGGGCGTGCGGATACGCAGTATTTT. The complete variable domain, with remaining parts taken from reference TRBV7-9 and TRBJ2-3, reads DTGVSQNPRHKITKRGQNVTFRCDPISEHNRLYWYRQTLGQGPEFLTYFQNEAQLEKSRLLSDRFSAERPKGSFSTLEIQRTEQGDSAMYLCASSLGDSGRADTQYFGPGTRLTVL.

At least ten counts were recorded for this clonotype. The rearrangement links TRBV4-1 to TRBJ2-2; D is unresolved. This CDR3 has 14 residues. V shed 4 bases and J shed 4 bases, with 10 bases lying between them. Germline CDR1 and CDR2: MGHRA and YSYEKL. CDR3 protein: CASSLDWGTGELFF. The DNA for the CDR3 is TGCGCCAGCAGCCTCGACTGGGGCACCGGGGAGCTGTTTTTT.

This clonotype came up many times. The V gene is TRBV20-1, the J gene TRBJ2-1, with TRBD2 as a possible D gene (5 bases). V shed 5 bases and J shed 0 bases, with 14 bases lying between them. The CDR3 runs to 15 residues. Germline values: CDR1 DFQATT, CDR2 SNEGSKA (reference sequence). The CDR3 reads CSAPTGESSYNEQFF. CDR3 DNA: TGCAGTGCTCCAACTGGGGAGAGCTCCTACAATGAGCAGTTCTTC.